This T cell receptor (beta chain) derives from a study of control samples from healthy donors and cancer patients. Repertoires were generated with immunoSEQ multiplex PCR, while TCRdb's copy carries only in-frame clones and drops some. The sample comprises around 100,000 clones, roughly 91% of which are singletons, and 15% to 20% rests with the top ten. Germline V CDR1 and CDR2: SEHNR, FQNEAQ (reference sequence). This CDR3 comprises 13 residues. Trimming stripped 1 base from V and 5 bases from J, with 6 bases between. The clonotype was recovered from a man in his 60s with lung cancer. The material sequenced was PBMCs. V and J are TRBV7-9 and TRBJ1-5; D not resolved. CDR3 region: CASSLGIDQPQHF. DNA for the CDR3: TGTGCCAGCAGCTTAGGCATCGATCAGCCCCAGCATTTT.